The T cell receptor (beta chain) described here comes from a study of T cells in localized non-small cell lung cancer (TCRdb year 2020). In terms of the full investigation: Comparing tumors with uninvolved tumor-adjacent lungs, the study looked at the T cell repertoires of hundreds of patients with early-stage NSCLC. The cohort was made up of 200 to 250 treatment-naive NSCLC patients whose localized lung tumors had been resected. A mean age of approximately 66 years was recorded for the NSCLC patients, of whom 129 were male and 95 to 110 were female. Study-wide findings and limitations: Since the design was exploratory, TCR variables were selected using unadjusted p-values with no false-discovery rate correction. Of the top 100 tumor clones, a median of 57 were detected in paired uninvolved adjacent lung; approximately 28 were also among that lung's top 100. Longer overall survival was associated with higher blood T cell density, whereas shorter survival was associated with higher adjacent-lung clonality. The highest T cell clonality was observed in uninvolved tumor-adjacent lung, where clonality exceeded that of tumor, suggesting that antigenic responses were more focused in uninvolved tumor-adjacent lung. Because multi-region tumor sequencing was not performed, intratumor heterogeneity could not be ruled out.

Uninvolved adjacent lung was obtained at least 2 cm from the tumor margin, and the absence of atypia was confirmed by two independent pathologists. At diagnosis, peripheral blood, uninvolved tumor-adjacent lung and tumor were collected and were preserved as a mix of fresh-frozen and FFPE material. TCR beta CDR3 regions were sequenced from DNA using the immunoSEQ Assay. Under the source paper's analysis protocol: To compute T cell density, TCR beta template counts were normalized to usable DNA, which was estimated by amplifying housekeeping genes. Richness was estimated with the preseqR package, extrapolating to 400,000 templates for PBMC samples and 120,000 templates for tissue samples. Clonality was calculated as one minus Pielou's evenness. Tissue-enriched TCRs were identified by differential abundance testing using productive amino-acid clonotypes, minimum total count 5 and alpha 0.1. The Jaccard Index and the Morisita Overlap Index were used to measure how much the repertoires overlapped between compartments. GLIPH grouped TCR beta CDR3s together with public tetramer-defined viral CDR3s, and a viral motif had to include at least three viral sequences and also show V-gene enrichment. TCRdb stores this immuneACCESS table with in-frame sequences only. Part of the clones is absent; in the studies checked, under half of the shortfall reflects unresolved V genes, and no reason is known for the rest. That table is the source of V, J and clone size, and D and trimming were worked out from the DNA. For this sample the table gives some 1,300 clones, of which about a quarter were detected only once. The ten biggest clones cover over 25% of the sample.

The CDR3 starts with the cysteine, ends with the phenylalanine, and has 12 residues. CDR3 DNA is the only sequence kept; it has 36 bases, read in frame from the first base. CDR1 and CDR2 are drawn from the germline V gene: SQVTM, ANQGSEA. V is pared back by 0 bases and J by 3 bases, with 5 bases lying between the germline termini. In the case of this clone: No antigen is known for it. The input lacks base qualities; no much larger clone sits a single base away.

The receptor was derived from a male donor older than 55 with stage I lung adenocarcinoma. The chain links TRBV29-1 with TRBJ2-5; perhaps TRBD1 is the D gene, with 5 bases matching. The sample was normal lung tissue next to the tumor, taken before any cancer treatment. The bases are TGCAGCGTTGAAGAAGGGGAAGAGACCCAGTACTTC. Translated, it gives CSVEEGEETQYF.